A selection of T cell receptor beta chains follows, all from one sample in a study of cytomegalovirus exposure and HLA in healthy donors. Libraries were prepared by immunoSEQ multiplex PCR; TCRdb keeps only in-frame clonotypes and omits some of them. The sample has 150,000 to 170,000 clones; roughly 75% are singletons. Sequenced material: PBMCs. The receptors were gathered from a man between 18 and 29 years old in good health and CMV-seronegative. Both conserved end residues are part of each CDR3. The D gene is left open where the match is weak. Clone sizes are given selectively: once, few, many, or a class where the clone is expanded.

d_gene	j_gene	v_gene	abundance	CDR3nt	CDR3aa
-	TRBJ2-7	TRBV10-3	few	TGTGCCATCAGTGAGCGGGACACCACCTACGAGCAGTACTTC	CAISERDTTYEQYF
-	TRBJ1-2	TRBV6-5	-	TGTGCCAGCAGTCCAAACAGGTCTGGCTACACCTTC	CASSPNRSGYTF
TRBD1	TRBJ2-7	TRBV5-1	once	TGCGCCAGCAGCTTGGGATGGGACAGGTCCTACGAGCAGTACTTC	CASSLGWDRSYEQYF
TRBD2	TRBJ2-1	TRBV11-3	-	TGTGCCAGCAGCTGGGGGACTAGCGGGAGCTACAATGAGCAGTTCTTC	CASSWGTSGSYNEQFF
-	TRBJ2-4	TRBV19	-	TGTGCCAGTAGTCGAGCCGGGGACAAAAACATTCAGTACTTC	CASSRAGDKNIQYF
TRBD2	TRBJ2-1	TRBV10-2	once	TGCGCCAGCAGTGAGTCCTTCGGACTAGCGGGAGGGCGGAGGAATGAGCAGTTCTTC	CASSESFGLAGGRRNEQFF
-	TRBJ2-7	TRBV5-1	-	TGCGCCAGCAGCCTCTGGGAGGGGGAACCCTACGAGCAGTACTTC	CASSLWEGEPYEQYF
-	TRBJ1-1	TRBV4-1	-	TGCGCCAGCAGCCAAGATCCGGCAGGGGTGGACACTGAAGCTTTCTTT	CASSQDPAGVDTEAFF
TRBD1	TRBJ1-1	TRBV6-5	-	TGTGCCAGCAGCAAGGACAGGATGAACACTGAAGCTTTCTTT	CASSKDRMNTEAFF
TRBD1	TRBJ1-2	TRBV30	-	TGTGCCTGGAGTGTGGGGACAGAACCATTTAACTATGGCTACACCTTC	CAWSVGTEPFNYGYTF